This T cell receptor beta chain was documented in a study of blood T cell repertoires in COVID-19. For the study at large: Donors in the United States, Italy and Spain gave samples during acute or convalescent COVID-19. T cells, B-cell-depleted T cells, or PBMCs provided the cDNA or gDNA that served as material.

The table came from immunoSEQ multiplex PCR; TCRdb's copy has only in-frame clones and leaves some out. The sample records some 270,000 clones, approximately 85% being singletons. In regard to this clone: Germline and junction disagree at one end, which may indicate a read error.

CDR3 length equals 15 residues. CDR1 and CDR2 (germline): SGHRS, YFSETQ. The rearrangement joins TRBV5-1 to TRBJ2-3, with D tentatively TRBD1 (5 bases). This TCR was recovered from a woman in her 70s with acute or convalescent COVID-19. The specimen sequenced was peripheral blood. The CDR3 region is CASSFGRPGTGTQYF. The CDR3 coding sequence is TGCGCCAGCAGCTTCGGTCGACCGGGCACAGGTACGCAGTATTTT.